This T cell receptor beta chain was captured by sequencing in a study of identical twins. Study-level points and caveats: Rather than following the same donors, the conclusions depended on cross-sectional statistical analysis. While abundant cord blood beta clonotypes carried fewer insertions, memory repertoires showed no such pattern.

The germline V gene has CDR1 SGHDN and CDR2 FVKESK. V was pared by 0 bases and J by 0 bases, with 18 bases between. The CDR3 length is 19 residues. Regarding this clonotype: Its antigen remains unidentified.

Template switching added a universal primer site; cDNA carried unique molecular identifiers. Via MiXCR, TCRdb re-called the 5' RACE reads, giving one row per CDR3 protein. The data show around 240,000 distinct CDR3 sequences, approximately 7% seen once. These data are also associated with another study on yellow fever vaccine responses in identical twins.

V usage is TRBV14 and J usage is TRBJ2-1; either TRBD1 or TRBD2 may fit D (5 bases each). The sample comprised memory (CD45RO+) T cells sorted from blood. The receptor comes from a young woman in good health. The CDR3 region is CASSQELGETPRSYNEQFF. CDR3 nucleotides: TGTGCCAGCAGCCAAGAATTGGGGGAGACTCCGCGCTCCTACAATGAGCAGTTCTTC.